This entry concerns a single TCR beta chain. Its antigen is unidentified. Each CDR3 protein gets one entry after TCRdb re-called the reads with MiXCR. The table lists under 200,000 distinct CDR3 sequences, roughly 9% of them singletons, with about 4.6% in the top ten. The CDR3 totals 13 residues. Trimming cost V 10 bases and J 4 bases; bases outside gene matches: 10. Germline CDR1 reads SNHLY; CDR2 reads FYNNEI. These data belong to a study of T cell repertoires in cytomegalovirus infection. Overall study results and limits: There were HLA-C-restricted CMV-specific TCR beta clonotypes dominating the ex vivo response.

Input material: PBMCs. This receptor was obtained from a human donor in good health (CMV status not recorded). Some clones in this sample may be carry-over from other donors' samples. The J gene is TRBJ2-7, the V gene TRBV2; 7 nucleotides line up with TRBD1. The chain's CDR3 is CATADRIPYEQYF. In DNA, the CDR3 is TGTGCCACTGCGGACAGGATTCCTTACGAGCAGTACTTC.